These T cell receptor beta chains were read from a single sample in a study of blood T cell repertoires in COVID-19. Assay: immunoSEQ multiplex PCR; the TCRdb copy retains only in-frame clones and omits some. This sample has 40,000 to 55,000 clones; approximately 90% occur once, and the top ten carry less than 20%. The material sequenced was peripheral blood. These TCRs come from a man between 65 and 85 years old with active COVID-19. The CDR3 runs from the conserved cysteine through the conserved F or W. The D gene is left open where the match is weak. Only some rows state a clone size, as once, few, many or a class for expanded clones.

D: TRBD2; J: TRBJ2-3; size: .; V: TRBV6-5; CDR3: CASRGELAGLDTQYF; DNA: TGTGCCAGCAGGGGTGAACTAGCGGGGTTAGATACGCAGTATTTT
D: TRBD1; J: TRBJ2-5; size: .; V: TRBV2; CDR3: CASRTGVGGETQYF; DNA: TGTGCCAGCAGAACAGGGGTAGGCGGAGAGACCCAGTACTTC
D: .; J: TRBJ2-7; size: .; V: TRBV9; CDR3: CASSVEGYEQYF; DNA: TGTGCCAGCAGCGTAGAGGGGTACGAGCAGTACTTC
D: TRBD2; J: TRBJ2-3; size: .; V: TRBV19; CDR3: CASSTTSGQNWGTDTQYF; DNA: TGTGCCAGTAGTACAACTAGCGGGCAAAATTGGGGCACAGATACGCAGTATTTT
D: TRBD2; J: TRBJ2-3; size: .; V: TRBV7-9; CDR3: CASGGDSDTQYF; DNA: TGTGCCAGCGGGGGGGATTCAGATACGCAGTATTTT
D: TRBD2; J: TRBJ2-3; size: .; V: TRBV7-3; CDR3: CASSLLAGSTGDTQYF; DNA: TGTGCCAGCAGCTTACTAGCGGGGTCAACTGGAGATACGCAGTATTTT
D: .; J: TRBJ2-7; size: .; V: TRBV4-2; CDR3: CASSQVTDGPYEQYF; DNA: TGTGCCAGCAGCCAAGTAACAGATGGGCCCTACGAGCAGTACTTC
D: TRBD1; J: TRBJ1-1; size: .; V: TRBV5-1; CDR3: CASSTTGTGKHEAFF; DNA: TGCGCCAGCAGCACTACCGGGACAGGGAAACACGAAGCTTTCTTT
D: .; J: TRBJ2-1; size: .; V: TRBV5-4; CDR3: CASSSKQGTADEQFF; DNA: TGTGCCAGCAGCTCCAAACAGGGGACTGCGGATGAGCAGTTCTTC
D: .; J: TRBJ1-3; size: .; V: TRBV6-2/TRBV6-3; CDR3: CASSYRGGAGNTIYF; DNA: TGTGCCAGCAGTTACCGCGGGGGGGCTGGAAACACCATATATTTT
D: TRBD1; J: TRBJ1-4; size: .; V: TRBV5-1; CDR3: CASSPFAGTDNEKLFF; DNA: TGCGCCAGCAGTCCTTTCGCCGGGACAGATAATGAAAAACTGTTTTTT
D: TRBD1; J: TRBJ2-3; size: .; V: TRBV29-1; CDR3: CSVGQGVADTQYF; DNA: TGCAGCGTCGGACAGGGGGTGGCAGATACGCAGTATTTT
D: TRBD1; J: TRBJ1-2; size: .; V: TRBV7-8; CDR3: CASSSGTVGYTF; DNA: TGTGCCAGCAGCTCCGGGACAGTCGGCTACACCTTC
D: .; J: TRBJ1-1; size: .; V: TRBV19; CDR3: CASSMRENTEAFF; DNA: TGTGCCAGTAGTATGAGAGAAAACACTGAAGCTTTCTTT
D: TRBD1; J: TRBJ1-6; size: once; V: TRBV6-6; CDR3: CASSYSTGDHSPLHF; DNA: TGCGCCAGCAGTTACTCCACAGGGGACCATTCACCCCTCCACTTT
D: TRBD1; J: TRBJ1-2; size: once; V: TRBV10-3; CDR3: CAISDSQGAYGYTF; DNA: TGTGCCATCAGTGACTCACAGGGGGCCTATGGCTACACCTTC
D: .; J: TRBJ2-5; size: once; V: TRBV5-1; CDR3: CASSEAQGRGETQYF; DNA: TGCGCCAGCAGCGAAGCGCAGGGGAGGGGGGAGACCCAGTACTTC
D: TRBD1; J: TRBJ2-6; size: .; V: TRBV7-2; CDR3: CASIRDRRANVLTF; DNA: TGTGCCAGCATCCGGGACAGACGGGCCAACGTCCTGACTTTC
D: TRBD1; J: TRBJ1-4; size: .; V: TRBV18; CDR3: CASSDRATNEKLFF; DNA: TGTGCCAGCTCAGACAGGGCAACTAATGAAAAACTGTTTTTT
D: TRBD1; J: TRBJ2-5; size: medium-sized; V: TRBV9; CDR3: CASSVGRTVTGPQETQYF; DNA: TGTGCCAGCAGCGTAGGAAGAACCGTGACAGGGCCCCAAGAGACCCAGTACTTC
D: .; J: TRBJ1-2; size: .; V: TRBV7-2; CDR3: CASSLAREGGYTF; DNA: TGTGCCAGCAGCTTAGCGCGGGAGGGTGGCTACACCTTC
D: TRBD1; J: TRBJ1-1; size: .; V: TRBV6-6; CDR3: CASTMGGQGILEAFF; DNA: TGTGCCAGCACGATGGGAGGACAGGGGATCCTTGAAGCTTTCTTT
D: .; J: TRBJ2-1; size: .; V: TRBV18; CDR3: CASSPPEAQAEQFF; DNA: TGTGCCAGCTCACCACCGGAGGCCCAGGCAGAGCAGTTCTTC
D: TRBD1; J: TRBJ1-5; size: .; V: TRBV6-5; CDR3: CASSRGLQPQHF; DNA: TGTGCCAGCAGCAGGGGGCTTCAGCCCCAGCATTTT
D: .; J: TRBJ1-6; size: .; V: TRBV5-1; CDR3: CASSLAGRGRSPLHF; DNA: TGCGCCAGCAGCTTGGCTGGCAGGGGAAGGTCACCCCTCCACTTT
D: .; J: TRBJ2-1; size: .; V: TRBV3-1/TRBV3-2; CDR3: CASSQTFNEQFF; DNA: TGTGCCAGCAGCCAGACTTTCAATGAGCAGTTCTTC
D: TRBD1; J: TRBJ2-6; size: .; V: TRBV7-3; CDR3: CASSLIWGKPGQGRPGANVLTF; DNA: TGTGCCAGCAGCTTAATATGGGGAAAACCGGGACAGGGGCGCCCTGGGGCCAACGTCCTGACTTTC
D: TRBD1; J: TRBJ1-1; size: once; V: TRBV6-4; CDR3: CASSREGTGYTEAFF; DNA: TGTGCCAGCAGCCGGGAGGGGACAGGGTACACTGAAGCTTTCTTT
D: .; J: TRBJ2-7; size: .; V: TRBV18; CDR3: CASSPEAYEQYF; DNA: TGTGCCAGCTCACCTGAGGCCTACGAGCAGTACTTC
D: TRBD1; J: TRBJ1-4; size: .; V: TRBV4-2; CDR3: CASSQDPTGANEKLFF; DNA: TGTGCCAGCAGCCAAGACCCGACAGGGGCAAATGAAAAACTGTTTTTT
D: TRBD1; J: TRBJ1-2; size: .; V: TRBV27; CDR3: CASSPDDRGRGGYTF; DNA: TGTGCCAGCAGTCCCGACGACAGGGGGCGAGGGGGCTACACCTTC
D: TRBD1; J: TRBJ2-7; size: .; V: TRBV5-5; CDR3: CASSQQGAYEQYF; DNA: TGTGCCAGCAGCCAACAGGGGGCCTACGAGCAGTACTTC
D: TRBD2; J: TRBJ2-5; size: once; V: TRBV4-2; CDR3: CASSQKGLAGGRETQYF; DNA: TGTGCCAGCAGCCAAAAGGGACTAGCGGGGGGGCGAGAGACCCAGTACTTC
D: TRBD2; J: TRBJ2-5; size: .; V: TRBV2; CDR3: CASSYSGGEETQYF; DNA: TGTGCCAGCAGTTATAGCGGGGGGGAAGAGACCCAGTACTTC
D: TRBD2; J: TRBJ2-1; size: .; V: TRBV19; CDR3: CASSILLGTKSYNEQFF; DNA: TGTGCCAGTAGTATCTTATTGGGGACTAAATCCTACAATGAGCAGTTCTTC
D: TRBD1; J: TRBJ2-7; size: .; V: TRBV30; CDR3: CAWSVRDRDREQYF; DNA: TGTGCCTGGAGTGTACGGGACAGGGATAGAGAGCAGTACTTC
D: .; J: TRBJ1-5; size: .; V: TRBV19; CDR3: CASQDLPRGPQHF; DNA: TGTGCCAGTCAGGACCTTCCCAGGGGGCCCCAGCATTTT
D: TRBD1; J: TRBJ1-3; size: .; V: TRBV9; CDR3: CASSARRGTGGINTIYF; DNA: TGTGCCAGCAGCGCAAGACGAGGGACAGGGGGCATAAACACCATATATTTT
D: TRBD2; J: TRBJ2-1; size: once; V: TRBV7-2; CDR3: CASSSPGLAGGNEQFF; DNA: TGTGCCAGCAGCTCACCGGGACTAGCGGGGGGAAATGAGCAGTTCTTC
D: TRBD2; J: TRBJ2-1; size: .; V: TRBV11-3; CDR3: CASSSGTSGINEQFF; DNA: TGTGCCAGCAGTTCGGGGACTAGCGGAATCAATGAGCAGTTCTTC
D: .; J: TRBJ1-5; size: .; V: TRBV7-3; CDR3: CASSSSGVINQPQHF; DNA: TGTGCCAGCAGCTCATCAGGGGTAATCAATCAGCCCCAGCATTTT